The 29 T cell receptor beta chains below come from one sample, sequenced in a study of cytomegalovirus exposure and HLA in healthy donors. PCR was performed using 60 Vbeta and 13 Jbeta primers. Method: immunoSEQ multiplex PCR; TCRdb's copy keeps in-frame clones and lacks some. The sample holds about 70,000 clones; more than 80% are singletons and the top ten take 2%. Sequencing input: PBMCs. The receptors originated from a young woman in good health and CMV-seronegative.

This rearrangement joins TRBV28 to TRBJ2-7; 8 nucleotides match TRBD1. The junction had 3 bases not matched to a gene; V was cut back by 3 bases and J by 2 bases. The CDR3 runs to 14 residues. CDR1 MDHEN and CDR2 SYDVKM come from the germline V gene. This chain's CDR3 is CASSFLDRAYEQYF. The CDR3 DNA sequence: TGTGCCAGCAGTTTCCTGGACAGGGCCTACGAGCAGTACTTC. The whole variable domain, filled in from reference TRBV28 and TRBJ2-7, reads DVKVTQSSRYLVKRTGEKVFLECVQDMDHENMFWYRQDPGLGLRLIYFSYDVKMKEKGDIPEGYSVSREKKERFSLILESASTNQTSMYLCASSFLDRAYEQYFGPGTRLTVT.

This CDR3 is CASGLASTPQGPKNIQYF. The DNA for the CDR3 is TGTGCTAGTGGTTTGGCCAGTACCCCCCAGGGTCCCAAAAACATTCAGTACTTC. V usage is TRBV12-5 and J usage is TRBJ2-4; perhaps TRBD1 as D (5 bases). V lost 1 base and J 2 bases, leaving 18 bases between the germline ends. The CDR3 loop spans 18 amino acids. Germline V lookup: CDR1 LGHNT, CDR2 FRNRAP.

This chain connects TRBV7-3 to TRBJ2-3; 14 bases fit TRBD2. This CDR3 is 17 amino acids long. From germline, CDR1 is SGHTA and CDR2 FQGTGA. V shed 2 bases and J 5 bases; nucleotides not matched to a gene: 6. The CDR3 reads CASSLSTSGRAKDTQYF. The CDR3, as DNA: TGTGCCAGCAGCTTATCGACTAGCGGGAGGGCCAAAGATACGCAGTATTTT.

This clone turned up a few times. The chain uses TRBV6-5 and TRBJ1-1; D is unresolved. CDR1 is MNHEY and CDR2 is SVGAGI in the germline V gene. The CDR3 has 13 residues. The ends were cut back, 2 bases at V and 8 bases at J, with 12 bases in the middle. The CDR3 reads CASSYPNGGEAFF. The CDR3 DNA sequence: TGTGCCAGCAGTTACCCGAACGGCGGAGAAGCTTTCTTT.

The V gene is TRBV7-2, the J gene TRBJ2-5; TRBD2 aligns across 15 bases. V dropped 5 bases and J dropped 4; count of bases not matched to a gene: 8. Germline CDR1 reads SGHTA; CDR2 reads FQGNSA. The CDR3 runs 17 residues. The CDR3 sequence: CASSAGEGLAGGETQYF. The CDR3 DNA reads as TGTGCCAGCAGCGCCGGGGAGGGACTAGCGGGAGGAGAGACCCAGTACTTC.

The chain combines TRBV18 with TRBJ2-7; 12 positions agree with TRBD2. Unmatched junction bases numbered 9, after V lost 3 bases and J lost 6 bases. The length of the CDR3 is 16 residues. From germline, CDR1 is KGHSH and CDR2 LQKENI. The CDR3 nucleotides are TGTGCCAGCTCACCGGCTAGCGGGGGGGGGATATCCGAGCAGTACTTC. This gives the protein CASSPASGGGISEQYF.

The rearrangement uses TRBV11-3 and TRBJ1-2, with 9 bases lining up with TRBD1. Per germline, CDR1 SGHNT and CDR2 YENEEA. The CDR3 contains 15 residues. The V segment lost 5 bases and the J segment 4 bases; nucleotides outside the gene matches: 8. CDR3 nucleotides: TGTGCCAGCAGCGCAACCGGGACAGGGATCTATGGCTACACCTTC. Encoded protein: CASSATGTGIYGYTF.

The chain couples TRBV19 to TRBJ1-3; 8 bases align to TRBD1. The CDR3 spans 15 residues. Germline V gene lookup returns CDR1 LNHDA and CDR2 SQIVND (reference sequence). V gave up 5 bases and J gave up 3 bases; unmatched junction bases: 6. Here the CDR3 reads CASSALTGGGNTIYF. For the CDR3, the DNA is TGTGCCAGTAGTGCACTAACAGGGGGTGGAAACACCATATATTTT.

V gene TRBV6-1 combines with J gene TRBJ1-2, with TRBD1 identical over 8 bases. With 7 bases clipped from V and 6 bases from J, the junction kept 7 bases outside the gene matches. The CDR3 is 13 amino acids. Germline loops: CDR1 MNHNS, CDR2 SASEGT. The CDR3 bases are TGTGCCAGCATCGGGCAGGGGGCCGATGGCTACACCTTC. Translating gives CASIGQGADGYTF.

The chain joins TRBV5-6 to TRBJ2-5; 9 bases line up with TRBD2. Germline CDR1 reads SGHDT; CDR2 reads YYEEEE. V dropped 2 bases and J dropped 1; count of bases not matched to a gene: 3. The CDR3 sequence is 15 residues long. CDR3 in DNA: TGTGCCAGCAGCTTTCTAGCGGGACCCCAAGAGACCCAGTACTTC. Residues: CASSFLAGPQETQYF.

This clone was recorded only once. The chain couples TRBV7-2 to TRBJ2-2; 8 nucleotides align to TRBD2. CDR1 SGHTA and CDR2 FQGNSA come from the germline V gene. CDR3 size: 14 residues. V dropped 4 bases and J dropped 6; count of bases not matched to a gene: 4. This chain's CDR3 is CASSYRGGPGELFF. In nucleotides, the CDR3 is TGTGCCAGCAGCTATCGGGGGGGCCCCGGGGAGCTGTTTTTT.

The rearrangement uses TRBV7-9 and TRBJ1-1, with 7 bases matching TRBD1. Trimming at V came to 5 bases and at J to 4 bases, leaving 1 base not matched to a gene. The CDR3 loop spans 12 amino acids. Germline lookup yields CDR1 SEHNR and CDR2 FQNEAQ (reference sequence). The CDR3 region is CASSNRGTEAFF. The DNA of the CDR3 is TGTGCCAGCAGCAACAGGGGCACTGAAGCTTTCTTT.

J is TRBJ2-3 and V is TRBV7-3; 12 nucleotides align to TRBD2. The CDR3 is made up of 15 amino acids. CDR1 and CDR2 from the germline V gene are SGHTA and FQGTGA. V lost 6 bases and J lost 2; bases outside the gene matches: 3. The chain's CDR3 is CASSLAGGPTDTQYF. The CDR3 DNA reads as TGTGCCAGCAGTCTAGCGGGAGGGCCCACAGATACGCAGTATTTT.

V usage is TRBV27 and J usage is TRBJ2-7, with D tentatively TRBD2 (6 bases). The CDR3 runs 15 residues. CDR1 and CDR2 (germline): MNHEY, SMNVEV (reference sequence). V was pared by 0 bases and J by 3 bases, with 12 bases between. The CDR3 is CASSLSPSGSYEQYF. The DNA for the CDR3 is TGTGCCAGCAGTTTATCCCCTTCCGGGAGCTACGAGCAGTACTTC.

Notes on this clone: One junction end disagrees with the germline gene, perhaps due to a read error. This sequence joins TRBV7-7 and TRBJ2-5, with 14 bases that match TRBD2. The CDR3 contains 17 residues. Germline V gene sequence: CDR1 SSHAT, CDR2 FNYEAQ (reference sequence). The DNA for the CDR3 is TGTGCTAGCAGCCCCGCCGGGACTAGCGGGAGTACAGAGACCCAGTACTTC. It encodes CASSPAGTSGSTETQYF.

CDR3 sequence: CASSSWTGRSTDTQYF. The CDR3 nucleotides read TGTGCCAGCAGCTCTTGGACAGGGCGATCCACAGATACGCAGTATTTT. The rearrangement links TRBV5-6 to TRBJ2-3, with 8 bases lining up with TRBD1. The V and J ends lost 3 bases and 2 bases, in that order; junction bases with no gene match: 8. The germline gives CDR1 SGHDT, CDR2 YYEEEE. The CDR3 consists of 16 residues.

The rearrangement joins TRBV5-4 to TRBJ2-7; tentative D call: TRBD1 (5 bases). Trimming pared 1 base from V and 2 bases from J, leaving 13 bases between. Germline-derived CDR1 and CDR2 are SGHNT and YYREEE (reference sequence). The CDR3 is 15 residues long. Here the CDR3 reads CASSLPGSGTYEQYF. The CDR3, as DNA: TGTGCCAGCAGCTTGCCAGGGTCAGGAACCTACGAGCAGTACTTC.

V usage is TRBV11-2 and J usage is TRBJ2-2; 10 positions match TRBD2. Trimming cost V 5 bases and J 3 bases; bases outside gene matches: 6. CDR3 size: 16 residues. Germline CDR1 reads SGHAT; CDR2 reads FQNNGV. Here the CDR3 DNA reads TGTGCCAGCAGCCTTGGAGCGGGAGGGCACACCGGGGAGCTGTTTTTT. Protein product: CASSLGAGGHTGELFF.

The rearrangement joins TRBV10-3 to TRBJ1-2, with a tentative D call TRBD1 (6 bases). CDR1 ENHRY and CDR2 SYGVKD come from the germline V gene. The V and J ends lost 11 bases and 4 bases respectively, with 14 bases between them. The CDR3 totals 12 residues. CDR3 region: CASQTGTYGYTF. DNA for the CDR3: TGTGCCTCTCAAACAGGGACCTATGGCTACACCTTC.

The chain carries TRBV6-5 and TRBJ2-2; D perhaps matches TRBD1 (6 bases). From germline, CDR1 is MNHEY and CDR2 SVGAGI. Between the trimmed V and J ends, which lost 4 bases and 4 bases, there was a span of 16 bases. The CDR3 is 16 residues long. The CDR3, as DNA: TGTGCCAGCAGTTCCCAGGGGCGAGGTGGCACCGGGGAGCTGTTTTTT. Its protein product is CASSSQGRGGTGELFF.

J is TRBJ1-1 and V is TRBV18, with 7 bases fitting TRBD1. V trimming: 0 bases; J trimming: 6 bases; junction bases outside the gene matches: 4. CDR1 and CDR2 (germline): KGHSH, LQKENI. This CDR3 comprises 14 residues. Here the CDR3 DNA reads TGTGCCAGCTCACCACCGGCCCAGGGGGCTGAAGCTTTCTTT. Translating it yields CASSPPAQGAEAFF.

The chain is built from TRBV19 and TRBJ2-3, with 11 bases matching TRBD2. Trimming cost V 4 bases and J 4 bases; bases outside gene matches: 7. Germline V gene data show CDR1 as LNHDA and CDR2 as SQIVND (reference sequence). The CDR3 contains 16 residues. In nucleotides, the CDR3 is TGTGCCAGTAGTAGGGAACTAGCGGGAGCCGCAGATACGCAGTATTTT. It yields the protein CASSRELAGAADTQYF. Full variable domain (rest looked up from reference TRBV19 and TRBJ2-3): DGGITQSPKYLFRKEGQNVTLSCEQNLNHDAMYWYRQDPGQGLRLIYYSQIVNDFQKGDIAEGYSVSREKKESFPLTVTSAQKNPTAFYLCASSRELAGAADTQYFGPGTRLTVL.

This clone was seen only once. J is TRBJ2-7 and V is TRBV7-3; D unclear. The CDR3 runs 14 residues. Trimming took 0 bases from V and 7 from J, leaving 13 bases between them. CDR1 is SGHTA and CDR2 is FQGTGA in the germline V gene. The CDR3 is CASSLTVGSGEQYF. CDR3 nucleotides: TGTGCCAGCAGCTTAACGGTGGGCTCCGGAGAGCAGTACTTC.

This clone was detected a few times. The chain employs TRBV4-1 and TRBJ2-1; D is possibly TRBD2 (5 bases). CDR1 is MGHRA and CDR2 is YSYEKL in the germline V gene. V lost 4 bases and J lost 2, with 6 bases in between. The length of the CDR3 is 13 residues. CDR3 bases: TGCGCCAGCAGCCCCGGGGCCTACAATGAGCAGTTCTTC. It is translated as CASSPGAYNEQFF.

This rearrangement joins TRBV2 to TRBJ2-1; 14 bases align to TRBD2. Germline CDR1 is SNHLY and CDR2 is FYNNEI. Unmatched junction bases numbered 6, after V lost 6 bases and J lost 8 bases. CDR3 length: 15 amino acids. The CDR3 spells CASRLGLAGVDEQFF. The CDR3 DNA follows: TGTGCCAGCAGGCTGGGACTAGCGGGAGTAGATGAGCAGTTCTTC.

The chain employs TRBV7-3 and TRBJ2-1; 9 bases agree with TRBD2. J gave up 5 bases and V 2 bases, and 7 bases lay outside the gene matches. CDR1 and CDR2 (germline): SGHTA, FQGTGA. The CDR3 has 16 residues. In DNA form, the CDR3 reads TGTGCCAGCAGCTTACAAGCGGGAGGAGGTAACAATGAGCAGTTCTTC. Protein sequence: CASSLQAGGGNNEQFF.

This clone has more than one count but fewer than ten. The CDR3, as DNA: TGTGCCTGCCGGGACAGAACCTACGAGCAGTACTTC. Protein: CACRDRTYEQYF. This chain links TRBV6-5 with TRBJ2-7; 7 positions agree with TRBD1. Germline trimming cut 11 bases from V and 2 bases from J; bases unmatched to any gene: 6. The CDR3 sequence is 12 residues long. Germline-derived CDR1 and CDR2 are MNHEY and SVGAGI.

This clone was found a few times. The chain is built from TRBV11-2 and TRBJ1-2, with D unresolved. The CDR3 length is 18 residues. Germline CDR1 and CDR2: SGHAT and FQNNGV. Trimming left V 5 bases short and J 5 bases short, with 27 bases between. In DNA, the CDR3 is TGTGCCAGCAGCCCGAGCGTGGGTCGTGAGTACGGCCGGTATGGCTACACCTTC. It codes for CASSPSVGREYGRYGYTF.

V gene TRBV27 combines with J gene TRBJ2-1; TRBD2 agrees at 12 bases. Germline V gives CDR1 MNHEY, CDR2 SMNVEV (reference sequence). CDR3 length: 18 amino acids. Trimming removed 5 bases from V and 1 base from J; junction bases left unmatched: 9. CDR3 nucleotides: TGTGCCAGCAGTCCAAGGGCTAGCGGGAGGGGGTCCTACAATGAGCAGTTCTTC. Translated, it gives CASSPRASGRGSYNEQFF.